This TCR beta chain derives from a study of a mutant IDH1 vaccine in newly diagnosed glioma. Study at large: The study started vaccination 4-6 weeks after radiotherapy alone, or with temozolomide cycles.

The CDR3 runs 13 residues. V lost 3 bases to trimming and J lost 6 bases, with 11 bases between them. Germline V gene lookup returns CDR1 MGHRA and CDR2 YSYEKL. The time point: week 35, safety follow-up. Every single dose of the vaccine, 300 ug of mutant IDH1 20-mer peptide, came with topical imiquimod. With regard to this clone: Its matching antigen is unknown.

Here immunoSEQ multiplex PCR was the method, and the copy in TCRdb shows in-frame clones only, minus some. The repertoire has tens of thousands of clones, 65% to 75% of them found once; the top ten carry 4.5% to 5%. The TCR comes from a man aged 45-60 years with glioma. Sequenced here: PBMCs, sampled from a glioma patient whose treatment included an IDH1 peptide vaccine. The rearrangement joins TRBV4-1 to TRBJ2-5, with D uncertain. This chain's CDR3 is CASSQEKSKTQYF. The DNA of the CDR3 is TGCGCCAGCAGCCAGGAAAAATCAAAGACCCAGTACTTC.